The 29 T cell receptor beta chains presented below share a single source sample, sequenced in a study of blood T cell repertoires in COVID-19 (TCRdb year 2020). Libraries were constructed by the immunoSEQ multiplex PCR assay. TCRdb provides this immuneACCESS table in a form limited to in-frame rearrangements. Some clones are lacking; in checked studies, under half of them reflect an unresolved V gene, and why the rest are absent is not known. The sample yields 200,000 to 250,000 clones; 80% were counted once. The ten largest clones take up 5.5% of the sample. The sequenced material came from peripheral blood. The source is a woman in her 70s with acute or convalescent COVID-19.

A single count supports this clone. The gene calls are TRBV29-1 and TRBJ2-7, with 9 bases matching TRBD2. CDR1 SQVTM and CDR2 ANQGSEA come from the germline V gene. With V trimmed by 6 bases and J by 0 bases, 6 bases remained unmatched. The CDR3 loop spans 14 amino acids. The CDR3 nucleotides read TGCAGCGTATTAGCGGGGGTTAGCTCCTACGAGCAGTACTTC. This codes for CSVLAGVSSYEQYF.

The V and J genes are TRBV5-1 and TRBJ2-1; D remains unclear. The CDR3 runs 13 residues. CDR1 and CDR2 (germline): SGHRS, YFSETQ. V was trimmed by 4 bases and J by 6 bases, leaving 11 bases between them. CDR3 protein: CASSPQLGNEQFF. In DNA form, the CDR3 reads TGCGCCAGCAGCCCTCAACTTGGCAATGAGCAGTTCTTC.

The rearrangement links TRBV16 to TRBJ2-5; D remains unclear. The CDR3 loop spans 13 amino acids. CDR1 is KGHSY and CDR2 is FQNENV in the germline V gene. With 0 bases removed from V and 3 bases from J, the gap between germline ends came to 5 bases. The DNA of the CDR3 is TGTGCCAGCAGCCAATCCCGGGAAGAGACCCAGTACTTC. This translates into CASSQSREETQYF.

This rearrangement joins TRBV30 to TRBJ1-5, with a weak D call TRBD1 (6 bases). Deletions cut 5 bases from V and 0 bases from J, with 14 bases between. Germline CDR1 and CDR2: GTSNPN and SVGIG (reference sequence). The CDR3 length is 15 residues. DNA for the CDR3: TGTGCCTGGCCAAAGGGGGAGTATAGCAATCAGCCCCAGCATTTT. Protein sequence: CAWPKGEYSNQPQHF.

This chain connects TRBV7-9 to TRBJ1-2; no clear D gene. Germline loops: CDR1 SEHNR, CDR2 FQNEAQ (reference sequence). Trimming left V 5 bases short and J 6 bases short, with 22 bases between. The CDR3 is made up of 16 amino acids. The CDR3 reads CASSRLSTGKSDGYTF. The CDR3 bases are TGTGCCAGCAGCCGACTCAGTACCGGGAAATCCGATGGCTACACCTTC.

As regards this clone: A read error may produce the germline difference seen at one junction end. The chain recombines TRBV2 with TRBJ1-2; 7 nucleotides match TRBD1. The CDR3 consists of 14 residues. Germline lookup yields CDR1 SNHLY and CDR2 FYNNEI. The CDR3 loop is CASTMSAGLWTGNF. The CDR3 DNA reads as TGTGCCAGCACTATGAGCGCCGGGCTCTGGACAGGCAACTTC.

The chain recombines TRBV1 with TRBJ2-7; TRBD2 is the table's D call and was not checked against the DNA. TRBV1 counts as a pseudogene. This CDR3 region has 19 residues. The CDR3 reads CTSSQDYPQTSWGGYEQYF. CDR3 coding DNA: TGCACCAGCAGCCAAGATTACCCCCAGACTAGCTGGGGAGGCTACGAGCAGTACTTC.

V and J are TRBV7-2 and TRBJ1-1, with D uncertain. Germline assignment: CDR1 SGHTA and CDR2 FQGNSA. V shed 3 bases and J shed 4 bases, with 6 bases lying between them. The CDR3 sequence is 12 residues long. The CDR3, as DNA: TGTGCCAGCAGCTTGACATTCACTGAAGCTTTCTTT. Its protein is CASSLTFTEAFF.

Concerning this clone itself: The junction and the germline gene differ at one end; a read error may be behind it. The chain is built from TRBV19 and TRBJ2-7, with 7 nucleotides matching TRBD1. CDR1 LNHDA and CDR2 SQIVND come from the germline V gene (reference sequence). The CDR3 runs to 12 residues. CDR3 residues: CASRRDSAAPIF. The CDR3, as DNA: TGTGCCAGTAGAAGGGACAGCGCCGCACCCATTTTC. The full variable domain, its missing parts supplied by reference TRBV19 and TRBJ2-7, is DGGITQSPKYLFRKEGQNVTLSCEQNLNHDAMYWYRQDPGQGLRLIYYSQIVNDFQKGDIAEGYSVSREKKESFPLTVTSAQKNPTAFYLCASRRDSAAPIFGPGTRLTVT.

This rearrangement joins TRBV11-2 to TRBJ2-5; D is unresolved. Between the trimmed V and J ends, which lost 2 bases and 2 bases, there was a span of 9 bases. Looked up from germline, CDR1 is SGHAT and CDR2 is FQNNGV. The CDR3 has 14 amino acids. The CDR3 nucleotides read TGTGCCAGCAGCTTAATGAGGCAGCAAGAGACCCAGTACTTC. The encoded protein is CASSLMRQQETQYF.

The V gene is TRBV24-1, the J gene TRBJ2-4, with D perhaps TRBD2 (5 bases). The CDR3 covers 13 residues. V lost 9 bases and J lost 13, with 21 bases in between. Germline CDR1 reads KGHDR; CDR2 reads SFDVKD. CDR3 nucleotides: TGTGCCACCGCAGACGAGGGTGCGCCAATCCAGTACTTC. It translates to CATADEGAPIQYF.

The chain combines TRBV5-4 with TRBJ2-7, with 9 bases fitting TRBD1. After removal of 0 bases from V and 2 bases from J, the junction contained 3 bases not matched to a gene. This CDR3 is built from 15 residues. The germline V gene encodes CDR1 SGHNT and CDR2 YYREEE (reference sequence). CDR3 loop: CASSLGGQGAYEQYF. The CDR3 region has the DNA TGTGCCAGCAGCTTGGGGGGACAGGGAGCCTACGAGCAGTACTTC.

The chain joins TRBV9 to TRBJ2-5; 11 bases are shared with TRBD2. The CDR3 length is 16 residues. Germline assignment: CDR1 SGDLS and CDR2 YYNGEE. Germline trimming cut 0 bases from V and 1 base from J; bases unmatched to any gene: 2. The CDR3, as DNA: TGTGCCAGCAGCGTAGCTACTAGCGGGAGCCAAGAGACCCAGTACTTC. Translation gives CASSVATSGSQETQYF.

The V call is TRBV20-1, the J call TRBJ2-7, with 7 positions matching TRBD2. CDR1 is DFQATT and CDR2 is SNEGSKA in the germline V gene (reference sequence). V lost 3 bases, J lost 1 base, and 9 bases stayed unmatched. This CDR3 contains 15 residues. DNA for the CDR3: TGCAGTGCTAGTCCCGGGACGGGGGGTTCCTACGAGCAGTACTTC. Translated: CSASPGTGGSYEQYF.

This clone was counted once. J is TRBJ2-7 and V is TRBV29-1; D remains unclear. The CDR3 consists of 12 residues. V was pared by 6 bases and J by 2 bases, with 11 bases between. CDR1 is SQVTM, CDR2 ANQGSEA, per germline. CDR3 DNA sequence: TGCAGCGTAGAGACTTATACCTACGAGCAGTACTTC. This encodes CSVETYTYEQYF.

This rearrangement joins TRBV2 to TRBJ1-6, with D perhaps TRBD1 (6 bases). Trimming stripped 5 bases from V and 8 bases from J, with 13 bases between. Germline V lookup: CDR1 SNHLY, CDR2 FYNNEI. The CDR3 has 14 residues. The CDR3 coding sequence is TGTGCCAGCAGTCTTAGGGGGGGGGATTCACCCCTCCACTTT. This gives the protein CASSLRGGDSPLHF.

This chain links TRBV21-1 with TRBJ2-7; TRBD2, the table's D call, was not compared with the DNA. TRBV21-1 counts as a pseudogene. The CDR3 contains 13 residues. The CDR3 nucleotides read TGTGCCAGCAGCAAAGGGGAGCTCTACGAGCAGTACTTC. This codes for CASSKGELYEQYF.

This chain links TRBV5-4 with TRBJ2-1, with 8 positions matching TRBD1. This CDR3 region has 16 residues. V shed 0 bases, J shed 5 bases, and the junction held 7 bases outside the gene matches. Germline lookup yields CDR1 SGHNT and CDR2 YYREEE (reference sequence). CDR3 sequence (DNA): TGTGCCAGCAGCTTGGGCCGGACAGGGAAAAACAATGAGCAGTTCTTC. This gives the protein CASSLGRTGKNNEQFF.

The V call is TRBV7-9, the J call TRBJ2-7; TRBD2 agrees at 11 bases. V was clipped by 5 bases and J by 4 bases; unmatched bases: 10. CDR1 and CDR2 (germline): SEHNR, FQNEAQ (reference sequence). The CDR3 has 16 residues. The CDR3 is CASSPLGLAEYYEQYF. The CDR3 DNA reads TGTGCCAGCAGCCCCTTGGGACTAGCGGAATATTACGAGCAGTACTTC.

The rearrangement links TRBV4-1 to TRBJ1-1; D is possibly TRBD1 (5 bases). The CDR3 is made up of 13 amino acids. The ends were cut back, 4 bases at V and 4 bases at J, with 10 bases in the middle. The V gene's germline CDR1 is MGHRA and CDR2 YSYEKL. CDR3 residues: CASSPPQGTEAFF. The CDR3 DNA follows: TGCGCCAGCAGCCCCCCCCAGGGCACTGAAGCTTTCTTT.

The chain has TRBV7-9 and TRBJ2-3; D not certain. The germline V gene encodes CDR1 SEHNR and CDR2 FQNEAQ (reference sequence). Trimming cost V 4 bases and J 5 bases, with 7 bases left between them. This CDR3 spans 12 amino acids. The CDR3 DNA reads TGTGCCAGCAGCTGGAGCGTAGATACGCAGTATTTT. Residues: CASSWSVDTQYF.

A few counts support this clone. The chain links TRBV6-6 to TRBJ2-4; 8 nucleotides agree with TRBD1. The CDR3 contains 15 residues. Germline V CDR1 and CDR2: MNHNY, SVGAGI (reference sequence). The V segment lost 5 bases and the J segment 1 base; nucleotides outside the gene matches: 4. The CDR3: CASSPRDRAKNIQYF. In DNA, the CDR3 is TGTGCCAGCAGTCCCCGGGACAGGGCCAAAAACATTCAGTACTTC.

V usage is TRBV5-4 and J usage is TRBJ1-3, with TRBD1 as a possible D gene (5 bases). The V end lost 3 bases, the J end lost 6 bases, and 16 bases lay between the germline ends. Germline V gives CDR1 SGHNT, CDR2 YYREEE (reference sequence). This CDR3 spans 15 amino acids. The CDR3, as DNA: TGTGCCAGCAGCTCAACGGGGGGAAAGGAAAACACCATATATTTT. This codes for CASSSTGGKENTIYF.

The V and J genes are TRBV7-2 and TRBJ1-6, with 7 bases identical to TRBD1. There are 15 residues in the CDR3. Germline lookup yields CDR1 SGHTA and CDR2 FQGNSA. Trimming removed 5 bases from V and 6 bases from J; junction bases left unmatched: 7. In DNA form, the CDR3 reads TGTGCCAGCAGCCCACGACAGGGACCTAATTCACCCCTCCACTTT. This translates into CASSPRQGPNSPLHF.

The genes are TRBV4-1 and TRBJ1-3, with D uncertain. The CDR3 length is 14 residues. Germline loops: CDR1 MGHRA, CDR2 YSYEKL. The V gene lost 1 base and the J gene lost 3 bases, with 7 bases spanning the gap. The CDR3 loop is CASSQVQNGNTIYF. The CDR3, as DNA: TGCGCCAGCAGCCAAGTTCAGAATGGAAACACCATATATTTT.

The chain combines TRBV5-1 with TRBJ2-1; D may be TRBD1 (5 bases). The germline V gene has CDR1 SGHRS and CDR2 YFSETQ. The CDR3 covers 13 residues. Trimming left V 0 bases short and J 7 bases short, with 8 bases between. The CDR3 DNA sequence: TGCGCCAGCAGCTTGGAACCAGGGAATGAGCAGTTCTTC. It translates to CASSLEPGNEQFF.

This clone was counted a few times. The chain combines TRBV10-3 with TRBJ2-1; TRBD2 aligns across 11 bases. CDR3 length equals 16 residues. The germline gives CDR1 ENHRY, CDR2 SYGVKD. V shed 3 bases, J shed 5 bases, and the junction held 6 bases outside the gene matches. In DNA, the CDR3 is TGTGCCATCAGTGACCCCACTAGCGGGGGAGACAATGAGCAGTTCTTC. It specifies CAISDPTSGGDNEQFF.

V and J are TRBV27 and TRBJ1-4; 9 bases line up with TRBD1. Looked up from germline, CDR1 is MNHEY and CDR2 is SMNVEV (reference sequence). V was pared by 5 bases and J by 4 bases, with 2 bases of the junction left unmatched. The CDR3 has 14 amino acids. Here the CDR3 DNA reads TGTGCCAGCAGTCCGGGACAGGGTAATGAAAAACTGTTTTTT. Translated: CASSPGQGNEKLFF.

The V and J genes are TRBV9 and TRBJ2-7; D is undetermined. Germline-derived CDR1 and CDR2 are SGDLS and YYNGEE. The CDR3 loop spans 14 amino acids. V lost 0 bases to trimming and J lost 4 bases, with 11 bases between them. CDR3 bases: TGTGCCAGCAGCGTAGGTGGCCTTTGGTACGAGCAGTACTTC. It codes for CASSVGGLWYEQYF.